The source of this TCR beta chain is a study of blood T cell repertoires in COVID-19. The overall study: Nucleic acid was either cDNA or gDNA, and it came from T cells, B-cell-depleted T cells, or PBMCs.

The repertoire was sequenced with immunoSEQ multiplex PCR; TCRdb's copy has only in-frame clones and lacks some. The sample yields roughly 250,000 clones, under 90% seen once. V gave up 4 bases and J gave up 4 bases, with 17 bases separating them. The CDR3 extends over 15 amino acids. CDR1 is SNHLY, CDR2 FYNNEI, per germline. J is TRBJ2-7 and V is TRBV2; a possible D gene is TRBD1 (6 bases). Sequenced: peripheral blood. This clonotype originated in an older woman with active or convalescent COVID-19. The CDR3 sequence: CASSGIEDRLYEQYF. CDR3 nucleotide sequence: TGTGCCAGCAGTGGAATTGAGGACAGACTTTACGAGCAGTACTTC. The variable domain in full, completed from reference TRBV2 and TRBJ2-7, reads EPEVTQTPSHQVTQMGQEVILRCVPISNHLYFYWYRQILGQKVEFLVSFYNNEISEKSEIFDDQFSVERPDGSNFTLKIRSTKLEDSAMYFCASSGIEDRLYEQYFGPGTRLTVT.